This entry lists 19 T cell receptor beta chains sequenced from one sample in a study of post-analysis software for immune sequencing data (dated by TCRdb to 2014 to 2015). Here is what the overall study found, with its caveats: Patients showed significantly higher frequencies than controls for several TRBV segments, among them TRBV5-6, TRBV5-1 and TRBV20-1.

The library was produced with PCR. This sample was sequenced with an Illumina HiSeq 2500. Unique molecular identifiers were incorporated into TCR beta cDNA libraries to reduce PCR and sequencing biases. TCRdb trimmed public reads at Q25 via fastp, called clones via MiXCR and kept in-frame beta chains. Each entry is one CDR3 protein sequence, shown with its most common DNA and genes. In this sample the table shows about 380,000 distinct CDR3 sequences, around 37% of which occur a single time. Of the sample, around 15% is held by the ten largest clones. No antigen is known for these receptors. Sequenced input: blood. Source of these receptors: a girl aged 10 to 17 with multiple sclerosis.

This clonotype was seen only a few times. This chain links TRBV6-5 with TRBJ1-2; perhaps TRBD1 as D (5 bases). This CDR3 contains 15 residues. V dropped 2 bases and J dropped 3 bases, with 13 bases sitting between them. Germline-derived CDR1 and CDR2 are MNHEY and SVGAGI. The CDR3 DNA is TGTGCCAGCAGTTACGCCGACGGGGGGGACTATGGCTACACCTTC. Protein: CASSYADGGDYGYTF.

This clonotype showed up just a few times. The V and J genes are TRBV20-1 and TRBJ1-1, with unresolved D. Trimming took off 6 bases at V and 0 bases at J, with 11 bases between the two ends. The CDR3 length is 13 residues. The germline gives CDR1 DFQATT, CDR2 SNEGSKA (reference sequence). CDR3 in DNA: TGCAGTGCGCCACAGAACATGAACACTGAAGCTTTCTTT. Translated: CSAPQNMNTEAFF.

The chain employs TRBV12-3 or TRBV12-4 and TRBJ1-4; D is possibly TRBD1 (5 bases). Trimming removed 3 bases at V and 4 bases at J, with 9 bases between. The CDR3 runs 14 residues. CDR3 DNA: TGTGCCAGCAGTTTGGGACGGATTAATGAAAAACTGTTTTTT. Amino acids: CASSLGRINEKLFF.

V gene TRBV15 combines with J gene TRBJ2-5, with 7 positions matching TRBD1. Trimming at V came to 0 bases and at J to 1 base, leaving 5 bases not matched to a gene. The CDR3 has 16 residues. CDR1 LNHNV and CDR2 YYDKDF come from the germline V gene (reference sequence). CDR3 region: CATSRERAGGQETQYF. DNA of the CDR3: TGTGCCACCAGCAGAGAGCGGGCAGGGGGCCAAGAGACCCAGTACTTC.

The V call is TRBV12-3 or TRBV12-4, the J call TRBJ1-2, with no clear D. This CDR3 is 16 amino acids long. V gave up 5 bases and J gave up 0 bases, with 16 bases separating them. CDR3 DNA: TGTGCCAGCAGTCCCTCCGGGGTGGGAGCTAACTATGGCTACACCTTC. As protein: CASSPSGVGANYGYTF.

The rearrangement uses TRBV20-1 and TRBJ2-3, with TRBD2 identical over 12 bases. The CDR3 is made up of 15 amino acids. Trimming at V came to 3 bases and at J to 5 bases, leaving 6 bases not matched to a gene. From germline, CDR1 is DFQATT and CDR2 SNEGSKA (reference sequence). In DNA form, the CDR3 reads TGCAGTGCTAGCACACTAGCGGGGGGAATAGATACGCAGTATTTT. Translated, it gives CSASTLAGGIDTQYF.

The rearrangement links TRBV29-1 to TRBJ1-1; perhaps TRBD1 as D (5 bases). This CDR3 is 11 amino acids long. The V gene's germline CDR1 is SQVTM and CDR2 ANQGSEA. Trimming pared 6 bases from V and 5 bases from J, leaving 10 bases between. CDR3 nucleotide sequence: TGCAGCGTCCAGAGGACAACTGAAGCTTTCTTT. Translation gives CSVQRTTEAFF.

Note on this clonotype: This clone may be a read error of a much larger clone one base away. CDR3 residues: CAGHPGLSTGELFF. Written as DNA, the CDR3 is TGTGCCGGGCACCCGGGACTAAGCACCGGGGAGCTGTTTTTT. This chain links TRBV30 with TRBJ2-2; 7 nucleotides line up with TRBD2. The CDR3 sequence is 14 residues long. CDR1 is GTSNPN, CDR2 SVGIG, per germline (reference sequence). With V trimmed by 8 bases and J by 4 bases, 10 bases remained unmatched.

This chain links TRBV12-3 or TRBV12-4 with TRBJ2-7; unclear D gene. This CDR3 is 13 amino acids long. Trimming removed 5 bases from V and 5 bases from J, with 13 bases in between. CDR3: CASSHTDRDEQYF. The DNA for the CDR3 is TGTGCCAGCAGTCACACAGATCGCGACGAGCAGTACTTC.

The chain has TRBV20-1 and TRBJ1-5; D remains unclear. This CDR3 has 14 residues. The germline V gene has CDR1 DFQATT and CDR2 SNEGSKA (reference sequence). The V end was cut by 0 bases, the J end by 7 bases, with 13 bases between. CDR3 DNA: TGCAGTGCTAGAGAGTCGGGGTTTGGGCAGCCCCAGCATTTT. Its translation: CSARESGFGQPQHF.

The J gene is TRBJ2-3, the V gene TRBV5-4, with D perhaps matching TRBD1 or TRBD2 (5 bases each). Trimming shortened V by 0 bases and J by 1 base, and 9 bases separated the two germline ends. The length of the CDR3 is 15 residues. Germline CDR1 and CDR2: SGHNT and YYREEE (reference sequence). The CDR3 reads CASSLVGDRTDTQYF. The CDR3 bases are TGTGCCAGCAGCTTGGTCGGGGACCGCACAGATACGCAGTATTTT.

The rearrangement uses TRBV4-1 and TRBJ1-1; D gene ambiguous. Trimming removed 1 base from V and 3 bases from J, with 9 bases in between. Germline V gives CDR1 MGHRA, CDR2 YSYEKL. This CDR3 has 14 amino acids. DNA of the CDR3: TGCGCCAGCAGCCAAGGGTTCGTGGACACTGAAGCTTTCTTT. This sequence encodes CASSQGFVDTEAFF.

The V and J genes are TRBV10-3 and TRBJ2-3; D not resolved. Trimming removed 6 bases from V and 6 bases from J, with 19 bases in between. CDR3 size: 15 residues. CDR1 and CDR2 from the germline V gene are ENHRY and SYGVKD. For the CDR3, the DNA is TGTGCCATCAGGAACCCTTTAGGCTCCGACGATACGCAGTATTTT. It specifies CAIRNPLGSDDTQYF.

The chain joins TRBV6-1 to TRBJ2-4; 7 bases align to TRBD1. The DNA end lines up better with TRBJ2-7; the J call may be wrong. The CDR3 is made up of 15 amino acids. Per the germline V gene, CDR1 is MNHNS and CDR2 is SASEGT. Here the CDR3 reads CASRVLGQSLHEQYF. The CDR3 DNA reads TGTGCCAGCAGGGTCTTGGGACAGTCCCTCCACGAGCAGTACTTC.

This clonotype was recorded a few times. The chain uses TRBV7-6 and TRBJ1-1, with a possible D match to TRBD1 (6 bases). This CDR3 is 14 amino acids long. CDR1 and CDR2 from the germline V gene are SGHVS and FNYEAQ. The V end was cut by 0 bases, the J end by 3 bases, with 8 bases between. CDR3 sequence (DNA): TGTGCCAGCAGCTTAGCAAGGGGGGACACTGAAGCTTTCTTT. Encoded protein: CASSLARGDTEAFF.

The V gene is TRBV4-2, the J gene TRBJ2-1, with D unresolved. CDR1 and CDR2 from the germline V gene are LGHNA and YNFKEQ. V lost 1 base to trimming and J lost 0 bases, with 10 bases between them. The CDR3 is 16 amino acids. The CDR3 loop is CASSQAAVLSYNEQFF. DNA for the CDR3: TGTGCCAGCAGCCAAGCTGCGGTCCTCTCCTACAATGAGCAGTTCTTC.

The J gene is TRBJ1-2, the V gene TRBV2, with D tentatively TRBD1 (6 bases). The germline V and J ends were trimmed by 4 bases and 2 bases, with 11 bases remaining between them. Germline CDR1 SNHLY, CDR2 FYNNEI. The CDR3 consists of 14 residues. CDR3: CASSAEGGNYGYTF. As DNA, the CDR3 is TGTGCCAGCAGTGCAGAGGGGGGGAACTATGGCTACACCTTC.

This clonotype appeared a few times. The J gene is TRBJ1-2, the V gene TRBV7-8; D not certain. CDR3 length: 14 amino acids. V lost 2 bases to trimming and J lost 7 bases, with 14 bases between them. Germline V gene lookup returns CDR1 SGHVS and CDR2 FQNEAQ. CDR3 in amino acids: CASSLRGEFCGYTF. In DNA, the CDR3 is TGTGCCAGCAGCTTACGCGGGGAGTTCTGTGGCTACACCTTC.

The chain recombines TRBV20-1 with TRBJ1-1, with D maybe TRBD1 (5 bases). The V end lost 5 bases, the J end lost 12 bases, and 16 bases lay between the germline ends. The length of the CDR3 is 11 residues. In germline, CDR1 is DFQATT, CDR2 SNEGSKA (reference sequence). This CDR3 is CSAGAGTNTFF. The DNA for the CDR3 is TGCAGTGCTGGGGCAGGGACGAATACTTTCTTT.